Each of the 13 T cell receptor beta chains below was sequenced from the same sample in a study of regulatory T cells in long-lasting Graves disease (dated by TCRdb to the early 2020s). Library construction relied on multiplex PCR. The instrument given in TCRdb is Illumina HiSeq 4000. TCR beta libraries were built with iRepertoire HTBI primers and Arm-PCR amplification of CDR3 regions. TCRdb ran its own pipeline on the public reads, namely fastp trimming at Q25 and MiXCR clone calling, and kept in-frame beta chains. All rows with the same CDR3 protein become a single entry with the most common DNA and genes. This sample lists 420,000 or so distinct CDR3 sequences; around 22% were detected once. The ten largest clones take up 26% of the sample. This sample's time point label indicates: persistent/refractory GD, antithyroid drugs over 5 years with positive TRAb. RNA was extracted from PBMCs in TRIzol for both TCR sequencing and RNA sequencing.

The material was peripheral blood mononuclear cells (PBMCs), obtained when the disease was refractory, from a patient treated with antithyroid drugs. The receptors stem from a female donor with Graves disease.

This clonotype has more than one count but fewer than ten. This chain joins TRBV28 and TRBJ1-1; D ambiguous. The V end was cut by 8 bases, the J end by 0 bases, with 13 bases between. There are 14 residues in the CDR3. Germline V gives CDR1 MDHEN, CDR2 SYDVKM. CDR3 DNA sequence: TGTGCCAGCTCGAAACAGCGAATGAACACTGAAGCTTTCTTT. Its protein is CASSKQRMNTEAFF.

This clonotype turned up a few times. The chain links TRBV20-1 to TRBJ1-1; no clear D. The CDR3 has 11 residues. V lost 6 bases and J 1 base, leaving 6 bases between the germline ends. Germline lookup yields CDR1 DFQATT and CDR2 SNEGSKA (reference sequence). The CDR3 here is CSAAGNTEAFF. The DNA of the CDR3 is TGCAGTGCGGCGGGGAACACTGAAGCTTTCTTT.

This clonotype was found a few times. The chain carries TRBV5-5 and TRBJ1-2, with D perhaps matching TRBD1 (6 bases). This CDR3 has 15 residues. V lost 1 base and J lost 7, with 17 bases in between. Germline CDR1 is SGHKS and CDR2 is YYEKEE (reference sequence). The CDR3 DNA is TGTGCCAGCAGCTTGAGTGGACAGACTCACTCTGGCTACACCTTC. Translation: CASSLSGQTHSGYTF.

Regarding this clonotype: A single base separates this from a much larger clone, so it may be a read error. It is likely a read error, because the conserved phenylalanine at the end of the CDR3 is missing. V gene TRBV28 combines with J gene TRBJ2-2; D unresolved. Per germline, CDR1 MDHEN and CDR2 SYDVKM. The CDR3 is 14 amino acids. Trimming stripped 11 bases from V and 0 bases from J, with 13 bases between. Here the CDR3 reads CAGSMSANTGELFS. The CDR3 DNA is TGTGCCGGTTCGATGAGTGCGAACACCGGGGAGCTGTTTTCT.

The CDR3 sequence is CAAGAGQGAEKLFF. DNA of the CDR3: TGTGCCGCGGGAGCGGGACAGGGGGCTGAAAAACTGTTTTTT. This chain links TRBV10-3 with TRBJ1-4; 12 nucleotides match TRBD1. The CDR3 spans 14 residues. Germline trimming cut 11 bases from V and 7 bases from J; bases unmatched to any gene: 8. The germline CDR1 and CDR2 sequences are ENHRY and SYGVKD.

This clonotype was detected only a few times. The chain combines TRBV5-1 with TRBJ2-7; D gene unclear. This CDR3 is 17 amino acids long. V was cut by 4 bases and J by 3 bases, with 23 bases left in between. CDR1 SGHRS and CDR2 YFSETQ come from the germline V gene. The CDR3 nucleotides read TGCGCCAGCAGCCCCGAGTTACGGCAACTTAGTAACTACGAGCAGTACTTC. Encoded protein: CASSPELRQLSNYEQYF.

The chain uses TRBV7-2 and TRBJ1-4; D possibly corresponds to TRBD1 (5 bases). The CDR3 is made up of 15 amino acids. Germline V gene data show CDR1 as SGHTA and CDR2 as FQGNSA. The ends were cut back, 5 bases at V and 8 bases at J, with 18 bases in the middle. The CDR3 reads CASSGGTVGWEKLFF. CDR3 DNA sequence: TGTGCCAGCAGCGGAGGGACTGTCGGTTGGGAAAAACTGTTTTTT.

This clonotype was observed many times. CDR3 sequence (DNA): TGTGCCAGCATCGACAGTGAGGGGAATCAGCCCCAGCATTTT. Translated: CASIDSEGNQPQHF. The V and J genes are TRBV2 and TRBJ1-5; D may be TRBD1 (5 bases). The CDR3 is 14 residues long. V lost 7 bases, J lost 4 bases, and 14 bases lay in between. CDR1 is SNHLY and CDR2 is FYNNEI in the germline V gene.

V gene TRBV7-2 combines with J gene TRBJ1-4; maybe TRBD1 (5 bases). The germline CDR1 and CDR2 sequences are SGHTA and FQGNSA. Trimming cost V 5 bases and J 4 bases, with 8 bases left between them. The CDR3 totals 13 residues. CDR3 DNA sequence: TGTGCCAGCAGCATCGACAGTAATGAAAAACTGTTTTTT. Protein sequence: CASSIDSNEKLFF.

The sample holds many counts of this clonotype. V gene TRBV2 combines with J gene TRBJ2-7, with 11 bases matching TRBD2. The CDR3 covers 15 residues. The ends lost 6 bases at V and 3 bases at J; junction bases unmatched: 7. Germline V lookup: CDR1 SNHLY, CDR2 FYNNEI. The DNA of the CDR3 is TGTGCCAGCAGGGAGGGACTAGCGGATTACTACGAGCAGTACTTC. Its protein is CASREGLADYYEQYF.

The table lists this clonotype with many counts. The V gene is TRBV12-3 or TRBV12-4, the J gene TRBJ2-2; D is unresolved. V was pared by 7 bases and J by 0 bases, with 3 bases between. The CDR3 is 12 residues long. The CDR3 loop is CASNTNTGELFF. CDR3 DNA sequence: TGTGCCAGCAATACGAACACCGGGGAGCTGTTTTTT.

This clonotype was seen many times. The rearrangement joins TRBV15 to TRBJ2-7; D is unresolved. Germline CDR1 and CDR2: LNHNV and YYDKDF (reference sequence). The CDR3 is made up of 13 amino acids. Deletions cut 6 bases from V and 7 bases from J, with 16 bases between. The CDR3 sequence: CATSLTELREQYF. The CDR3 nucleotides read TGTGCCACCAGTCTCACAGAGCTACGAGAGCAGTACTTC.

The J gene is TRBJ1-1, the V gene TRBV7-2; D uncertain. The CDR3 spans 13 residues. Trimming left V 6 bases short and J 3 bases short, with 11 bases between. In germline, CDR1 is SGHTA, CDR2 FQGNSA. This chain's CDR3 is CASRPIRHTEAFF. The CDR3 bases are TGTGCCAGCAGACCAATCAGGCACACTGAAGCTTTCTTT.